The 10 T cell receptor beta chains in this list originate from one sample, sequenced in a study of T cell repertoires in cytomegalovirus infection. A single record per CDR3 protein comes from TCRdb applying MiXCR to the reads. The sample yields 680,000 or so distinct CDR3 sequences, roughly 35% seen once. Material: PBMCs. The receptors were gathered from a human donor in good health (CMV status not recorded). Some clones in this sample may be carry-over from other donors' samples.

V is TRBV30 and J is TRBJ2-1; 7 bases are shared with TRBD2. The CDR3 covers 15 residues. J lost 4 bases, V lost 5 bases, and 11 bases had no gene match. Looked up from germline, CDR1 is GTSNPN and CDR2 is SVGIG (reference sequence). This CDR3 reads CAWGWASGIYNEQFF. The CDR3, as DNA: TGTGCCTGGGGTTGGGCTAGCGGCATTTACAATGAGCAGTTCTTC.

Only a few counts were recorded for this clonotype. The rearrangement uses TRBV28 and TRBJ1-5; 10 bases are shared with TRBD1. The CDR3 spans 15 residues. Germline CDR1 MDHEN, CDR2 SYDVKM. The V gene end was trimmed by 5 bases and the J gene end by 6 bases; junction bases not matched to a gene: 7. The CDR3 protein is CASSPGTGEAQPQHF. In DNA, the CDR3 is TGTGCCAGCAGTCCCGGGACAGGGGAGGCTCAGCCCCAGCATTTT.

This clonotype has a handful of counts. The chain uses TRBV24-1 and TRBJ2-1, with TRBD2 matching 8 bases. CDR1 and CDR2 (germline): KGHDR, SFDVKD. CDR3 size: 18 residues. Trimming took 4 bases from V and 7 from J; bases not matched to a gene: 17. The CDR3 bases are TGTGCCACCAGTGACTCCACTCCAAGAGCGGGAGCGAGGAATGAGCAGTTCTTC. The encoded protein is CATSDSTPRAGARNEQFF.

This clonotype was observed at least ten times. CDR3 region: CASSLVYPSYEQYF. CDR3 nucleotide sequence: TGTGCCAGCAGCTTAGTCTATCCCTCCTACGAGCAGTACTTC. V gene TRBV7-2 combines with J gene TRBJ2-7; no clear D gene. The V gene's germline CDR1 is SGHTA and CDR2 FQGNSA. The CDR3 contains 14 residues. V shed 1 base and J shed 0 bases, with 7 bases lying between them.

This chain connects TRBV30 to TRBJ1-6, with 7 bases lining up with TRBD1. Germline CDR1 reads GTSNPN; CDR2 reads SVGIG (reference sequence). The CDR3 spans 14 residues. Trimming removed 2 bases from V and 12 bases from J; junction bases left unmatched: 10. The CDR3 nucleotides are TGTGCCTGGAGTCCCTCGGGACAGCTTGGACCCCTCCACTTT. This encodes CAWSPSGQLGPLHF.

This rearrangement joins TRBV20-1 to TRBJ2-2, with D maybe TRBD1 (6 bases). The CDR3 extends over 15 amino acids. CDR1 and CDR2 (germline): DFQATT, SNEGSKA (reference sequence). Trimming cost V 0 bases and J 0 bases, with 8 bases left between them. The CDR3 loop reads CSARDGTPNTGELFF. CDR3 sequence (DNA): TGCAGTGCTAGAGACGGGACACCGAACACCGGGGAGCTGTTTTTT.

The chain carries TRBV19 and TRBJ2-5; 11 nucleotides line up with TRBD2. The CDR3 has 16 residues. Trimming at V came to 2 bases and at J to 1 base, leaving 3 bases not matched to a gene. Germline CDR1 is LNHDA and CDR2 is SQIVND (reference sequence). DNA of the CDR3: TGTGCCAGTAGTATACGACTAGCGGGGCTCCAAGAGACCCAGTACTTC. Encoded protein: CASSIRLAGLQETQYF.

This clonotype was recorded a few times. This chain joins TRBV20-1 and TRBJ2-4; either TRBD1 or TRBD2 may fit D (7 bases each). The CDR3 runs to 15 residues. The germline V and J ends were trimmed by 2 bases and 0 bases, with 11 bases remaining between them. Per the germline V gene, CDR1 is DFQATT and CDR2 is SNEGSKA (reference sequence). The DNA of the CDR3 is TGCAGTGCTAGACAGGGGGGGGAAGCCAAAAACATTCAGTACTTC. Amino acids: CSARQGGEAKNIQYF.

V gene TRBV15 combines with J gene TRBJ2-5; no reliable D call. Germline assignment: CDR1 LNHNV and CDR2 YYDKDF (reference sequence). V dropped 0 bases and J dropped 5 bases, with 10 bases sitting between them. This CDR3 has 14 amino acids. CDR3: CATSRETQEETQYF. CDR3 DNA: TGTGCCACCAGCAGAGAGACGCAGGAGGAGACCCAGTACTTC.

Here the CDR3 DNA reads TGTGCCTGGAATAGCGCCGGGCTCCGCAATCAGCCCCAGCATTTT. Encoded protein: CAWNSAGLRNQPQHF. The rearrangement uses TRBV30 and TRBJ1-5; D unresolved. CDR3 length: 15 amino acids. Germline CDR1 and CDR2: GTSNPN and SVGIG (reference sequence). V lost 4 bases and J 2 bases, leaving 15 bases between the germline ends.